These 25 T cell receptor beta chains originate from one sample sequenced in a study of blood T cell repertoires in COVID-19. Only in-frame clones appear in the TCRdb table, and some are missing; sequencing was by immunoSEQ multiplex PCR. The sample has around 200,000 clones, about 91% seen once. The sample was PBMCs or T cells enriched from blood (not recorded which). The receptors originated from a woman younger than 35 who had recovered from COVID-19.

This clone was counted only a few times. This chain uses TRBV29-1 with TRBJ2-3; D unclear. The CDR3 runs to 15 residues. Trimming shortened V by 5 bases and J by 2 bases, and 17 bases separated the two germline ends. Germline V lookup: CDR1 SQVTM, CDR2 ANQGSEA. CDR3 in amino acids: CSVSPQTISTDTQYF. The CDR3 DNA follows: TGCAGCGTTTCCCCACAGACAATTTCCACAGATACGCAGTATTTT.

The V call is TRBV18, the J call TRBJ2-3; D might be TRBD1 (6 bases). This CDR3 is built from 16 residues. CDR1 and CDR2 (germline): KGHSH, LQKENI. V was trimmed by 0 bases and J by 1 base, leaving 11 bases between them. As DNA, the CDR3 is TGTGCCAGCTCACCACCACAGGGTGAGGGCACAGATACGCAGTATTTT. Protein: CASSPPQGEGTDTQYF.

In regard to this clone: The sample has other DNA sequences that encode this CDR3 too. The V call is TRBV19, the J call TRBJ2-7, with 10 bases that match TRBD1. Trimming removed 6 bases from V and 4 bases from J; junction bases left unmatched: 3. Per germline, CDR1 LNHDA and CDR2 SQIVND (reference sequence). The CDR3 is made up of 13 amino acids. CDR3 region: CASSRDRGYEQYF. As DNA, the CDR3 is TGTGCCAGTAGCCGGGACAGGGGTTACGAGCAGTACTTC.

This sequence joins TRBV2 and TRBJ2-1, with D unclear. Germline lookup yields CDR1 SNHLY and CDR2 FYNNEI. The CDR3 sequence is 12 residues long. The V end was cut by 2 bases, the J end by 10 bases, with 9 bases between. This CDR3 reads CASSELVEEQFF. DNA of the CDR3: TGTGCCAGCAGTGAATTGGTGGAGGAGCAGTTCTTC.

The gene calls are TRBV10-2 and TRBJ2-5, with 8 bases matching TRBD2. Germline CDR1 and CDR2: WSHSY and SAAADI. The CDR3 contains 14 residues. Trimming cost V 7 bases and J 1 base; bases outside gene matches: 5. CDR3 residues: CASTQLAAQETQYF. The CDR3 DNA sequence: TGCGCCAGCACCCAACTAGCGGCCCAAGAGACCCAGTACTTC.

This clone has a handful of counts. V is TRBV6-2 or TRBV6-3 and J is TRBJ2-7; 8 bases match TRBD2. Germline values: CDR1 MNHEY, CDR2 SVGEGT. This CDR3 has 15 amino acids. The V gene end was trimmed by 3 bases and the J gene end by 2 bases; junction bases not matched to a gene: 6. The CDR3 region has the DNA TGTGCCAGCAGTTATTTGGAACTAGCGGCCTACGAGCAGTACTTC. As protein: CASSYLELAAYEQYF.

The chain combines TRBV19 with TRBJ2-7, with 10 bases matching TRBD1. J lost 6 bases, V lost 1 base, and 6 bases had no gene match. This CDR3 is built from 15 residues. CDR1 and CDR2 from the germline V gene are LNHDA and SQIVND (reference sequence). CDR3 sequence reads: CASSIAGQGVGEQYF. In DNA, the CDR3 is TGTGCCAGTAGTATAGCCGGACAGGGGGTCGGCGAGCAGTACTTC. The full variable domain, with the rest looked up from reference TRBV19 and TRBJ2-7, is DGGITQSPKYLFRKEGQNVTLSCEQNLNHDAMYWYRQDPGQGLRLIYYSQIVNDFQKGDIAEGYSVSREKKESFPLTVTSAQKNPTAFYLCASSIAGQGVGEQYFGPGTRLTVT.

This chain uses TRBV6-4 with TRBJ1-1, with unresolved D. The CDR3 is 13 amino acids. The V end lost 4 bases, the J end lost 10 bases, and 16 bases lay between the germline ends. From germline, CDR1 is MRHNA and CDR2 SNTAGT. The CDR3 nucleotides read TGTGCCAGCAGTGCCGAGGGTTCCTTTGGAGCTTTCTTT. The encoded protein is CASSAEGSFGAFF.

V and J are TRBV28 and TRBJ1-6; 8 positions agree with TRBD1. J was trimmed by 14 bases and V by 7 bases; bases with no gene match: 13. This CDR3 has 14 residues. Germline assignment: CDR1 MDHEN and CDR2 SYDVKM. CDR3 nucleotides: TGTGCCAGCACCGAGGGACAGGCCACAGTCTCCCTCCACTTT. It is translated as CASTEGQATVSLHF.

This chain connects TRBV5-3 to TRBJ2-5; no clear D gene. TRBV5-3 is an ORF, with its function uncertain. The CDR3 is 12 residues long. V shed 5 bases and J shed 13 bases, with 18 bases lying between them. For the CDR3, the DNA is TGTGCCAGAAGACCGTACACCTTATTGCTGTACTTC. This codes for CARRPYTLLLYF.

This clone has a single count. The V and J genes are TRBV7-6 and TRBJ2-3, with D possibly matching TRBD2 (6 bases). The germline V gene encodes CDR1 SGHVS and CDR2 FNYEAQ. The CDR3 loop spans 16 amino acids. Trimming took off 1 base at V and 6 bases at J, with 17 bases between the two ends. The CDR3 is CASSLVELALADTQYF. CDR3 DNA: TGTGCCAGCAGCTTAGTGGAGCTAGCTCTAGCGGATACGCAGTATTTT.

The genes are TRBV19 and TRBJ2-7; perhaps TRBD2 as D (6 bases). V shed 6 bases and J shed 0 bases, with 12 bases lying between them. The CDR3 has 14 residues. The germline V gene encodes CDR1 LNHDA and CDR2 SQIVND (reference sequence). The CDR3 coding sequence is TGTGCCAGTAGCATTAGCGGCCTCTCCTACGAGCAGTACTTC. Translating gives CASSISGLSYEQYF.

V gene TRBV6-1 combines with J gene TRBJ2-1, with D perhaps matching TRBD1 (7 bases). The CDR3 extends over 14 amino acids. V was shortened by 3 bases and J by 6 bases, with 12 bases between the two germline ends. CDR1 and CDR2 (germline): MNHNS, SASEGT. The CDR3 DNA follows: TGTGCCAGCAGTGAGCGGGGACAGTTCAATGAGCAGTTCTTC. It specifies CASSERGQFNEQFF.

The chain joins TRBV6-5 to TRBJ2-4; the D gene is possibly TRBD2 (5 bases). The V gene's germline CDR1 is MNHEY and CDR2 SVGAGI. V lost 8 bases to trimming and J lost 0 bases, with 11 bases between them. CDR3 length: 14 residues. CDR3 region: CASGETLAKNIQYF. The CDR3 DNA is TGTGCCAGCGGGGAGACGCTAGCCAAAAACATTCAGTACTTC.

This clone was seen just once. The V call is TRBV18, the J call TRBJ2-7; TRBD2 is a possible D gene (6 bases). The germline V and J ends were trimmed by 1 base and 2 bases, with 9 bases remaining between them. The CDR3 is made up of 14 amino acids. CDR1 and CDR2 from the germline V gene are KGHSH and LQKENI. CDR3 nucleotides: TGTGCCAGCTCACCACAGGGACTTACCTACGAGCAGTACTTC. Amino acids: CASSPQGLTYEQYF.

CDR3 sequence: CASSQEDSPNGYTF. Here the CDR3 DNA reads TGTGCCAGCAGCCAAGAGGACTCGCCTAATGGCTACACCTTC. This rearrangement joins TRBV28 to TRBJ1-2; D is ambiguous. In germline, CDR1 is MDHEN, CDR2 SYDVKM. V lost 6 bases, J lost 6 bases, and 17 bases lay in between. This CDR3 has 14 amino acids.

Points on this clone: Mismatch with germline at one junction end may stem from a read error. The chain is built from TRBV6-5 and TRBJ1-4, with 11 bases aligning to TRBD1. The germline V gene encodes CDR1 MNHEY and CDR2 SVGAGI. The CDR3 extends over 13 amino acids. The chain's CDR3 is CASGTGGSEKLFF. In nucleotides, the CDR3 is TGCGCCTCAGGGACAGGGGGAAGTGAAAAACTGTTTTTT.

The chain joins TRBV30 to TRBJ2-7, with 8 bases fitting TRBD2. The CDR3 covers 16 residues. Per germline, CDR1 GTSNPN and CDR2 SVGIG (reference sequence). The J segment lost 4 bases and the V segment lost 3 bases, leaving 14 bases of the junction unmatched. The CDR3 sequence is CAWSPGGGPFSYEQYF. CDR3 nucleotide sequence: TGTGCCTGGAGCCCCGGGGGGGGGCCCTTTTCGTACGAGCAGTACTTC.

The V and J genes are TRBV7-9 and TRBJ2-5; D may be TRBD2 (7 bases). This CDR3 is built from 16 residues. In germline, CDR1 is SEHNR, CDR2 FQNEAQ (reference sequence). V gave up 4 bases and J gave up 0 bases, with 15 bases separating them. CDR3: CASSYPRGAYQETQYF. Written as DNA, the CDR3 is TGTGCCAGCAGCTACCCCCGGGGGGCGTACCAAGAGACCCAGTACTTC.

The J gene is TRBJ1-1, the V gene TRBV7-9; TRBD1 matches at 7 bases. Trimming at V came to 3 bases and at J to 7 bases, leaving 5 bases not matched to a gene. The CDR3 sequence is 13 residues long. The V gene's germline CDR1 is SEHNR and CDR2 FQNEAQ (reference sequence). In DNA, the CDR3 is TGTGCCAGCAGCTTGGGGGACAGTCTTGAAGCTTTCTTT. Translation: CASSLGDSLEAFF.

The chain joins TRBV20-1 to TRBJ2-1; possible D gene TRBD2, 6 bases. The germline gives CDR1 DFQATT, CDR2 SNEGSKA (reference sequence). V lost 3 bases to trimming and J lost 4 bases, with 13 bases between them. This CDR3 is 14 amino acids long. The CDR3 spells CSASRRGEYNEQFF. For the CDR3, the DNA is TGCAGTGCTAGTAGGAGGGGCGAATACAATGAGCAGTTCTTC.

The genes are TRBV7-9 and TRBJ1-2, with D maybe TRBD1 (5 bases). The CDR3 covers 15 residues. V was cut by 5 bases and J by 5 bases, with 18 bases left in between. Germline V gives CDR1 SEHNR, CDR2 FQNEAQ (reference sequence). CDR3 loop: CASSQGGHGVYGYTF. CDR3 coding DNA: TGTGCCAGCAGCCAGGGAGGGCACGGAGTTTATGGCTACACCTTC.

The CDR3 bases are TGTGCCAGCAGCCGCGGACTCCGAGCTGAGAATGAGCAGTTCTTC. It encodes CASSRGLRAENEQFF. V gene TRBV6-5 combines with J gene TRBJ2-1; D possibly corresponds to TRBD2 (5 bases). The CDR3 is 15 amino acids. The V gene lost 6 bases and the J gene lost 7 bases, with 19 bases spanning the gap. Germline CDR1 and CDR2: MNHEY and SVGAGI.

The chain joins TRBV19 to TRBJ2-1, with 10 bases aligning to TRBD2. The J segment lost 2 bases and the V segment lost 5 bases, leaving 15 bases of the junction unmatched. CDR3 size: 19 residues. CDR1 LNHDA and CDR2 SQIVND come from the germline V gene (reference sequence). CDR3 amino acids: CASSPGTSAPGGPYNEQFF. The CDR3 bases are TGTGCCAGTAGTCCCGGGACTAGCGCCCCGGGGGGGCCCTACAATGAGCAGTTCTTC.

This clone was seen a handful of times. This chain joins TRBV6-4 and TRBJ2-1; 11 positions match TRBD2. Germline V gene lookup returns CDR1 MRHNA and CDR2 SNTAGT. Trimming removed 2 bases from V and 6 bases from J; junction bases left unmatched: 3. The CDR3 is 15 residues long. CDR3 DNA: TGTGCCAGCAGTGACGAACTAGCGGGAGCCAATGAGCAGTTCTTC. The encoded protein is CASSDELAGANEQFF.